The 15 T cell receptor beta chains given below trace back to one sample, sequenced in a study of identical twins. TCRdb recomputed calls from the 5' RACE reads with MiXCR, one row per CDR3 protein. Of 350,000 to 450,000 distinct CDR3 sequences detected, under 20% appear once; the ten largest clones hold around 10%. Sequenced sample: naive T cells sorted from blood. Receptors originate from a man between 45 and 60 years old in good health.

This clonotype has more than one count but fewer than ten. The J gene is TRBJ2-3, the V gene TRBV20-1; 7 bases map to TRBD1. The CDR3 loop spans 14 amino acids. The germline V gene has CDR1 DFQATT and CDR2 SNEGSKA (reference sequence). J was trimmed by 1 base and V by 6 bases; bases with no gene match: 7. In nucleotides, the CDR3 is TGCAGTGCAAACCGGGACAGCCGCACAGATACGCAGTATTTT. It is translated as CSANRDSRTDTQYF.

This clonotype occurred a few times. The genes are TRBV11-2 and TRBJ2-1, with 7 bases identical to TRBD1. The V and J ends lost 6 bases and 6 bases, in that order; junction bases with no gene match: 11. The CDR3 consists of 15 residues. The germline gives CDR1 SGHAT, CDR2 FQNNGV. The CDR3 region is CASRRPGQRSNEQFF. The CDR3 region has the DNA TGTGCCAGCAGGCGACCGGGACAGAGATCCAATGAGCAGTTCTTC.

This clonotype has a handful of counts. The rearrangement joins TRBV12-3 or TRBV12-4 to TRBJ2-1; TRBD2 agrees at 7 bases. The CDR3 is 15 residues long. V lost 6 bases and J lost 2; bases outside the gene matches: 7. The CDR3 DNA is TGTGCCAGCAGCTTACGGGGGGACCCCTACAATGAGCAGTTCTTC. Protein sequence: CASSLRGDPYNEQFF.

V and J are TRBV11-2 and TRBJ2-1; D tentatively reads TRBD1 or TRBD2 (5 bases each). Between the trimmed V and J ends, which lost 2 bases and 5 bases, there was a span of 19 bases. The CDR3 is 17 amino acids. Germline CDR1 and CDR2: SGHAT and FQNNGV. CDR3 in DNA: TGTGCCAGCAGCTTAAGACGGGGCAGGCGAAGTCACAATGAGCAGTTCTTC. Amino acid sequence: CASSLRRGRRSHNEQFF.

The rearrangement uses TRBV20-1 and TRBJ2-5, with 7 positions matching TRBD1. Trimming took 6 bases from V and 4 from J; bases not matched to a gene: 14. The CDR3 covers 15 residues. CDR1 is DFQATT and CDR2 is SNEGSKA in the germline V gene (reference sequence). As DNA, the CDR3 is TGCAGTGCAGAGGGGAGTAGGGGGCTGGGAGAGACCCAGTACTTC. Its protein product is CSAEGSRGLGETQYF.

The chain employs TRBV5-1 and TRBJ2-7; D assignment may be TRBD1 or TRBD2 (5 bases each). CDR3 length equals 16 residues. V lost 4 bases and J lost 2, with 19 bases in between. The V gene's germline CDR1 is SGHRS and CDR2 YFSETQ. The CDR3 sequence is CASSGGDGLLTYEQYF. The CDR3 DNA is TGCGCCAGCAGCGGGGGTGACGGACTGCTTACCTACGAGCAGTACTTC.

This sequence joins TRBV20-1 and TRBJ1-2, with 8 bases lining up with TRBD1. J was trimmed by 8 bases and V by 4 bases; bases with no gene match: 12. The germline gives CDR1 DFQATT, CDR2 SNEGSKA (reference sequence). CDR3 length: 14 amino acids. The CDR3 DNA is TGCAGTGCTATCCCGTGGGGACAGGCGAACGGCTACACCTTC. Its protein is CSAIPWGQANGYTF.

This clonotype occurred a few times. The V call is TRBV10-3, the J call TRBJ1-4; no clear D gene. Germline V gene lookup returns CDR1 ENHRY and CDR2 SYGVKD. The V end lost 4 bases, the J end lost 4 bases, and 7 bases lay between the germline ends. The CDR3 spans 13 residues. In DNA, the CDR3 is TGTGCCATCAGTGGGGGTGTTAATGAAAAACTGTTTTTT. Amino acids: CAISGGVNEKLFF.

This clonotype was recorded a few times. J is TRBJ1-5 and V is TRBV27; unclear D gene. V lost 4 bases and J lost 9, with 16 bases in between. This CDR3 is built from 14 residues. From germline, CDR1 is MNHEY and CDR2 SMNVEV (reference sequence). The CDR3 region is CASSSRQGTRPQHF. In DNA form, the CDR3 reads TGTGCCAGCAGTTCGCGACAAGGAACTCGGCCCCAGCATTTT.

This clonotype was counted a few times. V gene TRBV28 combines with J gene TRBJ2-3; D gene ambiguous. The CDR3 totals 16 residues. CDR1 MDHEN and CDR2 SYDVKM come from the germline V gene. V was trimmed by 4 bases and J by 1 base, leaving 15 bases between them. CDR3 amino acids: CASSSPSNTGTDTQYF. The DNA of the CDR3 is TGTGCCAGCAGTTCCCCCTCAAATACAGGCACAGATACGCAGTATTTT.

This clonotype was observed a few times. The V call is TRBV6-5, the J call TRBJ1-2; D is ambiguous. CDR3 length equals 14 residues. V shed 0 bases and J shed 6 bases, with 11 bases lying between them. CDR1 and CDR2 from the germline V gene are MNHEY and SVGAGI. CDR3 region: CASSYSDPGNGYTF. The CDR3 DNA follows: TGTGCCAGCAGTTACTCAGACCCGGGGAATGGCTACACCTTC.

This chain uses TRBV29-1 with TRBJ2-1; D is unresolved. The CDR3 runs 8 residues. V lost 5 bases and J lost 12, with 5 bases in between. Germline V lookup: CDR1 SQVTM, CDR2 ANQGSEA. The CDR3 is CSVNAQFF. In nucleotides, the CDR3 is TGCAGCGTTAACGCGCAGTTCTTC.

The sample holds many counts of this clonotype. This chain uses TRBV12-3 or TRBV12-4 with TRBJ2-5, with D perhaps TRBD1 or TRBD2 (5 bases each). Between the trimmed V and J ends, which lost 8 bases and 5 bases, there was a span of 18 bases. There are 14 residues in the CDR3. CDR3 protein: CASREEGESETQYF. In DNA form, the CDR3 reads TGTGCCAGCCGAGAAGAAGGGGAGAGCGAGACCCAGTACTTC.

In its sample, this clonotype was seen many times. This sequence joins TRBV24-1 and TRBJ1-5; D unclear. The CDR3 spans 14 residues. The V end was cut by 4 bases, the J end by 4 bases, with 10 bases between. Germline V CDR1 and CDR2: KGHDR, SFDVKD. Written as DNA, the CDR3 is TGTGCCACCAGTGAAGCTACGGTTAATCAGCCCCAGCATTTT. As protein: CATSEATVNQPQHF.

The gene calls are TRBV5-1 and TRBJ2-4; no clear D. This CDR3 region has 16 residues. The V gene lost 4 bases and the J gene lost 0 bases, with 14 bases spanning the gap. CDR1 and CDR2 (germline): SGHRS, YFSETQ. CDR3 amino acids: CASSGVGAIAKNIQYF. In nucleotides, the CDR3 is TGCGCCAGCAGCGGCGTCGGAGCGATAGCCAAAAACATTCAGTACTTC.